What follows are 10 T cell receptor beta chains derived from one specimen sequenced in a study of T cells after yellow fever vaccination. One entry per CDR3 protein, called by TCRdb with MiXCR from the 5' RACE reads. The sample lists about 47,000 distinct CDR3 sequences, roughly 7.3% seen once, with 25% to 30% in the top ten. Source: CD8+ T cells sorted from PBMCs, taken roughly 15 days after the first yellow fever vaccination. Source of these receptors: a man aged 18 to 35 who received the YFV17D yellow fever vaccine.

This clonotype was picked up many times. The V call is TRBV4-2, the J call TRBJ2-1; no clear D gene. This CDR3 region has 17 residues. V gave up 0 bases and J gave up 4 bases, with 16 bases separating them. The germline V gene has CDR1 LGHNA and CDR2 YNFKEQ. CDR3 DNA: TGTGCCAGCAGCCAAGATCTAGGTAGCCCGAGTTACAATGAGCAGTTCTTC. Translating gives CASSQDLGSPSYNEQFF.

This clonotype was seen many times. V is TRBV12-3 or TRBV12-4 and J is TRBJ2-7; D might be TRBD1 or TRBD2, each matching 6 bases. The V end lost 5 bases, the J end lost 2 bases, and 10 bases lay between the germline ends. The CDR3 extends over 13 amino acids. CDR3 region: CASSHGGTYEQYF. DNA for the CDR3: TGTGCCAGCAGTCACGGGGGCACCTACGAGCAGTACTTC.

This clonotype was observed a handful of times. As DNA, the CDR3 is TGTGCCAGCAGCTCCGCGGACAGGGCGGGCTATGGCTACACCTTC. Residues: CASSSADRAGYGYTF. The chain uses TRBV7-6 and TRBJ1-2, with TRBD1 identical over 8 bases. Germline lookup yields CDR1 SGHVS and CDR2 FNYEAQ. Germline trimming cut 4 bases from V and 4 bases from J; bases unmatched to any gene: 8. The CDR3 length is 15 residues.

This clonotype was seen repeatedly, ten times or more. This rearrangement joins TRBV7-9 to TRBJ2-1; TRBD2 agrees at 8 bases. Per germline, CDR1 SEHNR and CDR2 FQNEAQ (reference sequence). This CDR3 comprises 15 residues. V gave up 5 bases and J gave up 2 bases; unmatched junction bases: 5. CDR3 DNA sequence: TGTGCCAGCAGCAATTTCGGGGGGGCCTACAATGAGCAGTTCTTC. Encoded protein: CASSNFGGAYNEQFF.

This clonotype has at least ten counts. The genes are TRBV4-2 and TRBJ1-1, with no clear D. The CDR3 has 16 amino acids. Germline-derived CDR1 and CDR2 are LGHNA and YNFKEQ. Trimming removed 2 bases from V and 0 bases from J, with 13 bases in between. In DNA, the CDR3 is TGTGCCAGCAGCCAAATCCACGAGGGCTTGAACACTGAAGCTTTCTTT. Translating gives CASSQIHEGLNTEAFF.

This clonotype was seen repeatedly, ten times or more. This chain joins TRBV6-2 or TRBV6-3 and TRBJ1-2; D remains ambiguous. Germline V gene data show CDR1 as MNHEY and CDR2 as SVGEGT. The CDR3 totals 13 residues. V lost 10 bases and J 3 bases, leaving 15 bases between the germline ends. The CDR3 DNA follows: TGTGCCACCAGAGTTTCCTACGACTATGGCTACACCTTC. Translated, it gives CATRVSYDYGYTF.

V gene TRBV10-3 combines with J gene TRBJ2-7, with 7 bases matching TRBD2. Germline values: CDR1 ENHRY, CDR2 SYGVKD. This CDR3 is 12 amino acids long. V gave up 6 bases and J gave up 5 bases; unmatched junction bases: 4. The CDR3 DNA reads TGTGCCATCAGCCCTGGGAGGGACGAGCAGTACTTC. Translation: CAISPGRDEQYF.

This clonotype was recorded at least ten times. This chain links TRBV13 with TRBJ2-7, with 11 bases fitting TRBD2. V trimming: 5 bases; J trimming: 6 bases; junction bases outside the gene matches: 6. The CDR3 is made up of 14 amino acids. The germline CDR1 and CDR2 sequences are PRHDT and FYEKMQ (reference sequence). CDR3 DNA sequence: TGTGCCAGCAGCGAAACTAGCGGGGGAGGCGAGCAGTACTTC. This translates into CASSETSGGGEQYF. The full variable domain, with the rest looked up from reference TRBV13 and TRBJ2-7, is AAGVIQSPRHLIKEKRETATLKCYPIPRHDTVYWYQQGPGQDPQFLISFYEKMQSDKGSIPDRFSAQQFSDYHSELNMSSLELGDSALYFCASSETSGGGEQYFGPGTRLTVT.

This clonotype was found many times. The V gene is TRBV6-1, the J gene TRBJ2-2, with D uncertain. Germline CDR1 and CDR2: MNHNS and SASEGT. This CDR3 contains 13 residues. V lost 0 bases and J 3 bases, leaving 2 bases between the germline ends. This chain's CDR3 is CASSEADTGELFF. Here the CDR3 DNA reads TGTGCCAGCAGTGAAGCGGACACCGGGGAGCTGTTTTTT.

This clonotype was found many times. V usage is TRBV9 and J usage is TRBJ2-5, with D unresolved. The CDR3 extends over 14 amino acids. Germline CDR1 SGDLS, CDR2 YYNGEE. Deletions cut 0 bases from V and 1 base from J, with 7 bases between. CDR3 in amino acids: CASSVEGGQETQYF. The CDR3 region has the DNA TGTGCCAGCAGCGTAGAGGGCGGCCAAGAGACCCAGTACTTC.